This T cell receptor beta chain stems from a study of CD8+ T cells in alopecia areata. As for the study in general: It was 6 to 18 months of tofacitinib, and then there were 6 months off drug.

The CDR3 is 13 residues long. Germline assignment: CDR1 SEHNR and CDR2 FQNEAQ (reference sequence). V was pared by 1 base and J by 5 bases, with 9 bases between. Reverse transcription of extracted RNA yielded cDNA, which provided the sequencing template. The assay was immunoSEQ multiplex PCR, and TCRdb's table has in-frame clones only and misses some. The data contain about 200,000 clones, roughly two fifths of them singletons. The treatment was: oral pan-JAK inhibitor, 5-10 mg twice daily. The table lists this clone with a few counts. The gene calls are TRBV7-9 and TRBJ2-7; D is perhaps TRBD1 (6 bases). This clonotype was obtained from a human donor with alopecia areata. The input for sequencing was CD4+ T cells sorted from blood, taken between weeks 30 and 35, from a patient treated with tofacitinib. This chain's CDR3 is CASSLVTGHEQYF. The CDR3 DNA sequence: TGTGCCAGCAGCTTAGTCACAGGGCACGAGCAGTACTTC.